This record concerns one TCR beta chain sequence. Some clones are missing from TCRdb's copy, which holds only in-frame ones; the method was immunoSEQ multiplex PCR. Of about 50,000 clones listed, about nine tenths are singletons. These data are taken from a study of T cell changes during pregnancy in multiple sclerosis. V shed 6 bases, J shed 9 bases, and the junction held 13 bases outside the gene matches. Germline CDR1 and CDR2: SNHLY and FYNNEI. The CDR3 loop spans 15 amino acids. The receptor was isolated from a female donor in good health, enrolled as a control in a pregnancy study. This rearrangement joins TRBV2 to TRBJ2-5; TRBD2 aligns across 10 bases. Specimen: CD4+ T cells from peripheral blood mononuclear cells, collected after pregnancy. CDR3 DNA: TGTGCCAGCAGGATTCAAGCGGGGGGGCGGTTGGCCCAGTACTTC. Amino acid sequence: CASRIQAGGRLAQYF.